The clone carrying this T cell receptor beta chain has more than one count but fewer than ten. Antigen: not known. The V and J ends lost 4 bases and 2 bases, in that order; junction bases with no gene match: 7. The CDR3 has 15 residues. Germline CDR1 PRHDT, CDR2 FYEKMQ (reference sequence). Treatment here: oral pan-JAK inhibitor, 5-10 mg twice daily. Collected material from alopecia areata patients comprised lesional scalp punch biopsies and peripheral blood. The data stem from a study of CD8+ T cells in alopecia areata. The overall study: Oral tofacitinib, 5 to 10 mg twice daily, was given in an open-label trial. Treatment ran 6 to 18 months, with 6 months of follow-up afterward.

Findings and limits, study-wide: Both scalp clonality and the expanded CD8+ clones among the top 100 showed a significant decrease with tofacitinib.

Extracted RNA was reverse transcribed into cDNA, the sequencing template. Some clones are missing from TCRdb's copy, which holds only in-frame ones; the method was immunoSEQ multiplex PCR. The sample has about 100,000 clones, 60% seen once; the top ten hold 16%. V and J are TRBV13 and TRBJ2-7; 8 nucleotides match TRBD1. Sequenced material: CD8+ T cells sorted from blood, taken at roughly week 58, from a patient treated with tofacitinib. The sequence was obtained from a human donor with alopecia areata. The CDR3 nucleotides read TGTGCCAGCAGCTCACGGACAGGGATACCCTACGAGCAGTACTTC. Its translation is CASSSRTGIPYEQYF.